The 13 T cell receptor beta chains listed next were all sequenced from one sample in a study of cytomegalovirus exposure and HLA in healthy donors. The repertoire was sequenced with immunoSEQ multiplex PCR; TCRdb's copy has only in-frame clones and lacks some. The data contain roughly 130,000 clones, just under 85% of them singletons. What was sequenced was PBMCs. Receptors were obtained from a woman aged 25-40 years in good health and CMV-seronegative.

The chain combines TRBV2 with TRBJ2-7; the D gene is possibly TRBD1 (6 bases). Trimming took 5 bases from V and 3 from J, leaving 17 bases between them. This CDR3 has 15 residues. Germline assignment: CDR1 SNHLY and CDR2 FYNNEI. The CDR3 region has the DNA TGTGCCAGCAGTCCCCAAGTAGGACAGAACTACGAGCAGTACTTC. It specifies CASSPQVGQNYEQYF.

The chain joins TRBV6-5 to TRBJ1-2, with 7 bases matching TRBD1. The CDR3 totals 13 residues. Trimming removed 2 bases from V and 4 bases from J; junction bases left unmatched: 1. CDR1 and CDR2 from the germline V gene are MNHEY and SVGAGI. CDR3 DNA sequence: TGTGCCAGCAGTTACGACAGGGTCTATGGCTACACCTTC. Translation gives CASSYDRVYGYTF.

This clone appeared once. The rearrangement uses TRBV4-2 and TRBJ1-6, with 8 bases identical to TRBD1. Germline assignment: CDR1 LGHNA and CDR2 YNFKEQ. V trimming: 0 bases; J trimming: 8 bases; junction bases outside the gene matches: 6. The CDR3 has 16 residues. The CDR3 DNA reads as TGTGCCAGCAGCCAAGAGACAGGGGTTTCATATTCACCCCTCCACTTT. Translation: CASSQETGVSYSPLHF.

The chain employs TRBV4-1 and TRBJ1-1; 7 bases align to TRBD1. Germline CDR1 MGHRA, CDR2 YSYEKL. CDR3 length: 14 amino acids. The junction had 0 bases not matched to a gene; V was cut back by 1 base and J by 1 base. This CDR3 is CASSQGQGNTEAFF. CDR3 DNA sequence: TGCGCCAGCAGCCAAGGACAGGGGAACACTGAAGCTTTCTTT.

The rearrangement uses TRBV6-5 and TRBJ2-5; 8 bases agree with TRBD2. The CDR3 is 15 residues long. After removal of 2 bases from V and 5 bases from J, the junction contained 7 bases not matched to a gene. The germline V gene encodes CDR1 MNHEY and CDR2 SVGAGI. CDR3 coding DNA: TGTGCCAGCAGTTACCTGGCGGGGGGTCGCGAGACCCAGTACTTC. The encoded protein is CASSYLAGGRETQYF.

The chain employs TRBV28 and TRBJ1-2, with no clear D. The V end was cut by 8 bases, the J end by 10 bases, with 14 bases between. Germline V gene lookup returns CDR1 MDHEN and CDR2 SYDVKM. CDR3 length: 11 amino acids. CDR3 nucleotides: TGTGCCAGCGGGCACGAGAAGTACTACACCTTC. Translation: CASGHEKYYTF.

The chain joins TRBV5-6 to TRBJ2-1, with D possibly matching TRBD1 (6 bases). CDR3 length: 17 amino acids. Trimming stripped 7 bases from V and 5 bases from J, with 25 bases between. Germline V gene lookup returns CDR1 SGHDT and CDR2 YYEEEE. CDR3 region: CASEYVSIQGRDNEQFF. The CDR3 DNA reads as TGTGCCAGCGAATACGTATCAATACAGGGAAGGGACAATGAGCAGTTCTTC.

This clone was seen only once. The chain is built from TRBV15 and TRBJ2-1; 8 bases are a match to TRBD2. The CDR3 is 15 amino acids. CDR1 and CDR2 (germline): LNHNV, YYDKDF (reference sequence). J lost 0 bases, V lost 5 bases, and 3 bases had no gene match. CDR3 loop: CATSSRGVSYNEQFF. The CDR3 nucleotides read TGTGCCACCAGCTCGCGGGGGGTCTCCTACAATGAGCAGTTCTTC.

With respect to this clone: This specimen includes other DNA sequences encoding the same CDR3. J is TRBJ2-5 and V is TRBV9, with 14 bases identical to TRBD2. V shed 2 bases, J shed 2 bases, and the junction held 2 bases outside the gene matches. The CDR3 is 16 residues long. Germline V gene data show CDR1 as SGDLS and CDR2 as YYNGEE. Written as DNA, the CDR3 is TGTGCCAGCAGCGTCGGGACTAGCGGGGGTCAAGAGACCCAGTACTTC. It specifies CASSVGTSGGQETQYF.

This sequence joins TRBV18 and TRBJ2-1; TRBD2 might be the D (6 bases). V was trimmed by 2 bases and J by 1 base, leaving 12 bases between them. The CDR3 is 16 amino acids. The V gene's germline CDR1 is KGHSH and CDR2 LQKENI. CDR3 in DNA: TGTGCCAGCTCACCAATTGGAGGGAGTTCCTACAATGAGCAGTTCTTC. Protein product: CASSPIGGSSYNEQFF.

V gene TRBV27 combines with J gene TRBJ2-1, with 9 bases matching TRBD1. Germline V gene sequence: CDR1 MNHEY, CDR2 SMNVEV (reference sequence). The trim removed 3 bases at V and 6 bases at J, leaving 6 bases unmatched. This CDR3 is 15 amino acids long. CDR3 DNA: TGTGCCAGCAGTTTTTCGGGACAGGGCTCCAATGAGCAGTTCTTC. Translated, it gives CASSFSGQGSNEQFF.

Only one count was recorded for this clone. This chain links TRBV9 with TRBJ1-3, with 9 nucleotides matching TRBD1. With V trimmed by 0 bases and J by 5 bases, 3 bases remained unmatched. The CDR3 runs to 15 residues. Germline V lookup: CDR1 SGDLS, CDR2 YYNGEE. The CDR3 is CASSVEGQGRNTIYF. The CDR3 region has the DNA TGTGCCAGCAGCGTAGAGGGACAGGGCCGAAACACCATATATTTT.

The genes are TRBV2 and TRBJ1-5, with TRBD1 matching over 8 bases. Germline V CDR1 and CDR2: SNHLY, FYNNEI. This CDR3 has 15 residues. V lost 6 bases and J lost 4; bases outside the gene matches: 8. The CDR3 spells CASRNGQGKNQPQHF. The CDR3 DNA reads TGTGCCAGCAGAAATGGACAGGGAAAGAATCAGCCCCAGCATTTT.